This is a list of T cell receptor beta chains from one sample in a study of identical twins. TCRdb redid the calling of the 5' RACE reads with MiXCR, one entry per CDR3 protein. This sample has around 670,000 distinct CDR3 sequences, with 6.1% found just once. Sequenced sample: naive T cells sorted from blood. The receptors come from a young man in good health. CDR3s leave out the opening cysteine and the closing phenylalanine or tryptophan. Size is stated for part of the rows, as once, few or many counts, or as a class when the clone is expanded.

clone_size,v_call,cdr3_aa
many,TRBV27,ASSLILQGEQY
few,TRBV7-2,ASSLPRQGASSYEQY
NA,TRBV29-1,SVGLADHNEQF
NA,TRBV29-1,SVEKASNPYEQY
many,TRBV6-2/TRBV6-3,ASSYSLGIGNIQY
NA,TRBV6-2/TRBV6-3,ASSDVWRQTEPLTYEQY
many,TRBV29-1,SVEGSRDIQETQY
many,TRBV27,ASSFSVNEQF
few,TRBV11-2,ASSLDLSAPEAF
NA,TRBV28,ASTAGLAHNEQF
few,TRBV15,ATSRERTTQETQY
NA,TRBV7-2,ASSLAARSSYEQY
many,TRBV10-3,AITPEDQGIYNEQF
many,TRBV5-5,ASSPALRTNYGYT
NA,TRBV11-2,ASSLDGGAGGSYNEQF
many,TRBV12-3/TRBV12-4,ASKQRETQY
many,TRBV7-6,ASSSSGGQAF
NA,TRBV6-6,ASSYSEYEQY
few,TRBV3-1,ASSQDLGLAYETQY
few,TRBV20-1,SAGGLGGQF
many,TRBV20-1,SARRGVGEKLF
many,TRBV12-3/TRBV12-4,ASSLLAKAGELF
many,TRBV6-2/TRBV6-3,ASSSIPKIYEQY
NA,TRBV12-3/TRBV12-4,ASGLLVTRMTDTQY
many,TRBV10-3,ATSWTQQETQY
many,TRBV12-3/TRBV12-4,ASSLRSGGETQY
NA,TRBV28,ASIMTGGETQY
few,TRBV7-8,ASSFAYPSGNSPLH
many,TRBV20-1,SASPASGSSPYNEQF
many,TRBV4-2,ASSQAETSGKNGEQY
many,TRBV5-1,ASSLGKRDTGELF
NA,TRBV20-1,SASPLAGKTDTQY
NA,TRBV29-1,SVTLMWDQETQY